A selection of T cell receptor beta chains follows, all from one sample in a study of blood T cell repertoires in COVID-19. Sequencing used immunoSEQ multiplex PCR; TCRdb keeps in-frame clones, though not all of them. Of roughly 50,000 clones detected, approximately 90% appear once; the ten largest clones hold 7% to 9%. The sequenced sample consisted of peripheral blood. These TCRs come from a woman aged 35 to 49 with active COVID-19. The CDR3 runs from the conserved cysteine through the conserved F or W. D genes are given only for firm matches. A row's size may be missing; if present it is once, few, many or a size class.

>NA|TRBD1|TRBV6-6|TRBJ1-3
TGTGCCAGCACCCCGGGACAGCAGTCTGGAAACACCATATATTTT
CASTPGQQSGNTIYF
>NA|TRBD1|TRBV15|TRBJ2-7
TGTGCCACCAGCAGAGGAAAGGCCAGGGGGCTCTACGAGCAGTACTTC
CATSRGKARGLYEQYF
>NA|NA|TRBV28|TRBJ2-5
TGTGCCAGCAGTTTAACTTACAGCAAAGAGACCCAGTACTTC
CASSLTYSKETQYF
>NA|NA|TRBV6-5|TRBJ2-1
TGTGCCAGCAGTTACTCGATTGGCCGGGGGGCCGAGCAGTTCTTC
CASSYSIGRGAEQFF
>NA|NA|TRBV6-2/TRBV6-3|TRBJ2-1
TGTGCCAGCAGCCGGGGAGGTCAGGTATATGAGCAGTTCTTC
CASSRGGQVYEQFF
>NA|TRBD1|TRBV11-2|TRBJ1-1
TGTGCCAGCAGCCAGGACAGGATTGGGACTGAAGCTTTCTTT
CASSQDRIGTEAFF
>NA|NA|TRBV5-1|TRBJ2-5
TGCGCCAGCAGCTTAAGCTCCCAAGAGACCCAGTACTTC
CASSLSSQETQYF
>NA|NA|TRBV18|TRBJ1-6
TGTGCCAGCTCACCAGCAGGGACAAGGAGCTATAATTCACCCCTCCACTTT
CASSPAGTRSYNSPLHF
>once|NA|TRBV6-1|TRBJ1-6
TGTGCCAGCAGTGAAAGGGGCCCCTATAATTCACCCCTCCACTTT
CASSERGPYNSPLHF
>NA|NA|TRBV18|TRBJ1-1
TGTGCCAGCTCACCAAGCGGGTGGGAGAACACTGAAGCTTTCTTT
CASSPSGWENTEAFF
>few|TRBD1|TRBV5-1|TRBJ2-7
TGCGCCAGCAGCTTAGGAACAGGGGACGAGCAGTACTTC
CASSLGTGDEQYF
>NA|NA|TRBV18|TRBJ1-1
TGTGCCAGCTCGGCGGACAGGAACACTGAAGCTTTCTTT
CASSADRNTEAFF
>NA|TRBD2|TRBV6-4|TRBJ2-3
TGTGCCAGCAGTGACTCCCCAGCGGGGGGGCCGTCAGATACGCAGTATTTT
CASSDSPAGGPSDTQYF
>NA|NA|TRBV5-5|TRBJ1-1
TGTGCCAGCAGCTTGGCCTGGCCGGAGGAAGGTGAAGCTTTCTTT
CASSLAWPEEGEAFF
>NA|TRBD2|TRBV2|TRBJ2-7
TGTGCCAGCAGTGGGGTAGCGGGGCCCTACGAGCAGTACTTC
CASSGVAGPYEQYF
>NA|NA|TRBV18|TRBJ2-7
TGTGCCAGCTCACCACGATCACGCAGCTCCTACGAGCAGTACTTC
CASSPRSRSSYEQYF
>NA|NA|TRBV11-3|TRBJ2-7
TGTGCCAGCAGCTTAGGCCCCGTCGGGGCCTACGAGCAGTACTTC
CASSLGPVGAYEQYF
>NA|TRBD1|TRBV10-3|TRBJ2-6
TGTGCCATCAGTAGCCGGGGGACAGGGGCCAGCTCTGGGGCCAACGTCCTGACTTTC
CAISSRGTGASSGANVLTF
>few|NA|TRBV6-1|TRBJ1-5
TGTGCCAGCAGTGTATCGTTCGGGGGGGGAGATCAGCCCCAGCATTTT
CASSVSFGGGDQPQHF
>NA|TRBD2|TRBV7-7|TRBJ2-2
TGTGCTAGCGGGGGGGCCCCCGGGGAGCTGTTTTTT
CASGGAPGELFF